This T cell receptor beta chain derives from a study of T cells in Graves' hyperthyroidism and ophthalmopathy. The source material, RNA transcripts, was used to amplify TCR beta CDR3 regions. HTBI primers drove first-round RT-PCR of the TCR CDR3. TCRdb re-derived calls from the multiplex PCR reads in MiXCR, one entry per CDR3 protein. The data hold just over 550,000 distinct CDR3 sequences, with around 42% observed a single time. CDR3 length: 15 amino acids. Germline CDR1 and CDR2: LNHDA and SQIVND (reference sequence). Trimming took 2 bases from V and 0 from J, leaving 8 bases between them. J is TRBJ1-5 and V is TRBV19, with a tentative D call TRBD1 (5 bases). Source material: peripheral blood or thyroid tissue (not recorded which). The sequence was obtained from a woman aged 18-29 years with Graves' hyperthyroidism. This CDR3 reads CASSIWGTSNQPQHF. Here the CDR3 DNA reads TGTGCCAGTAGTATATGGGGGACTAGCAATCAGCCCCAGCATTTT.